The clone carrying this TCR beta chain came up many times. Molecular barcoded adaptors covering alpha/delta and beta/gamma chains were used on 400 ng RNA. TCRdb ran MiXCR on the reads and lists one entry per CDR3 protein. The table has approximately 62,000 distinct CDR3 sequences, roughly 19% seen once. V lost 4 bases to trimming and J lost 1 base; unmatched junction nucleotides: 8. This CDR3 spans 16 amino acids. In germline, CDR1 is SGHTA, CDR2 FQGNSA. This sample stems from a study of read filtering for tumor transcriptome and immune sequencing. The specimen sequenced was a population of CD138-negative cells sorted from bone marrow. The source of this sequence is a donor over 35 with multiple myeloma. The rearrangement links TRBV7-2 to TRBJ1-1, with 8 bases that match TRBD1. CDR3 coding DNA: TGTGCCAGCAGCTCCCGACGACAGGGGTGGAACACTGAAGCTTTCTTT. Translating it yields CASSSRRQGWNTEAFF. Looking up the rest from reference TRBV7-2 and TRBJ1-1 gives the full variable domain: GAGVSQSPSNKVTEKGKDVELRCDPISGHTALYWYRQSLGQGLEFLIYFQGNSAPDKSGLPSDRFSAERTGGSVSTLTIQRTQQEDSAVYLCASSSRRQGWNTEAFFGQGTRLTVV.